The 5 T cell receptor beta chains presented below share a single source sample, sequenced in a study of cytomegalovirus exposure and HLA in healthy donors (dated by TCRdb to about 2017). Libraries were made using the immunoSEQ multiplex PCR assay. For the multiplex PCR, a mixture combining 60 forward primers for TCR Vbeta segments and 13 reverse primers for TCR Jbeta segments was used. TCRdb retrieved this table from immuneACCESS and kept in-frame rearrangements only. Not all clones are present; in checked studies, unresolved V genes account for under half, and no reason is known for the remainder. The sample contains 70,000 to 85,000 clones, around 60% of them found a single time. The ten largest clones add up to roughly 4.4% of the sample. The material sequenced was PBMCs. These receptors came from a male donor in good health and CMV-seropositive.

The chain has TRBV9 and TRBJ2-7, with D possibly being TRBD1 (6 bases). V lost 7 bases and J 3 bases, leaving 14 bases between the germline ends. Looked up from germline, CDR1 is SGDLS and CDR2 is YYNGEE. The CDR3 extends over 13 amino acids. The CDR3 is CASSYRGGYEQYF. The CDR3 DNA follows: TGTGCCAGCTCTTACCGAGGGGGCTACGAGCAGTACTTC.

This clone was seen only a few times. The V call is TRBV18, the J call TRBJ2-1, with D uncertain. With 3 bases removed from V and 2 bases from J, the gap between germline ends came to 11 bases. Germline V gives CDR1 KGHSH, CDR2 LQKENI. This CDR3 is 15 amino acids long. For the CDR3, the DNA is TGTGCCAGCTCACCGACTGTGCCTACCTACAATGAGCAGTTCTTC. Protein sequence: CASSPTVPTYNEQFF.

The chain employs TRBV6-5 and TRBJ2-7, with no clear D. Germline V gene lookup returns CDR1 MNHEY and CDR2 SVGAGI. V shed 4 bases and J shed 2 bases, with 6 bases lying between them. The CDR3 runs to 12 residues. The CDR3 sequence: CASSSFPYEQYF. CDR3 sequence (DNA): TGTGCCAGCAGTTCCTTTCCCTACGAGCAGTACTTC.

The chain combines TRBV6-5 with TRBJ1-6, with a tentative D call TRBD1 (5 bases). CDR1 MNHEY and CDR2 SVGAGI come from the germline V gene. V shed 7 bases and J shed 4 bases, with 11 bases lying between them. The CDR3 consists of 14 residues. This CDR3 is CASTRQSYNSPLHF. The CDR3, as DNA: TGTGCCAGCACCCGACAGTCGTATAATTCACCCCTCCACTTT.

The CDR3 nucleotides read TGTGCCACTAAGGGGACTAGCGGGACCTACAATGAGCAGTTCTTC. Translation: CATKGTSGTYNEQFF. The chain is built from TRBV2 and TRBJ2-1; 13 bases agree with TRBD2. CDR3 length: 15 residues. Germline trimming cut 10 bases from V and 2 bases from J; bases unmatched to any gene: 5. Looked up from germline, CDR1 is SNHLY and CDR2 is FYNNEI.